This entry lists 11 T cell receptor beta chains sequenced from one sample in a study of T cells after yellow fever vaccination. TCRdb reprocessed the 5' RACE reads with MiXCR, giving one entry per CDR3 protein. Here the sample spans some 170,000 distinct CDR3 sequences, roughly a tenth being singletons. Sequenced material: CD8+ T cells sorted from PBMCs, taken 45 days after the yellow fever booster vaccination. The receptor set was obtained from a man between 18 and 35 years old who received the YFV17D yellow fever vaccine.

This sequence joins TRBV29-1 and TRBJ2-3; TRBD1 is a possible D gene (5 bases). Germline-derived CDR1 and CDR2 are SQVTM and ANQGSEA. This CDR3 region has 14 residues. Trimming stripped 3 bases from V and 8 bases from J, with 18 bases between. CDR3 nucleotides: TGCAGCGTTGAGGGCGGACAAGAGGATAGTACGCAGTATTTT. It yields the protein CSVEGGQEDSTQYF.

This clonotype was detected many times. This chain connects TRBV12-3 or TRBV12-4 to TRBJ2-1; no clear D gene. V lost 1 base to trimming and J lost 5 bases, with 6 bases between them. The CDR3 length is 13 residues. For the CDR3, the DNA is TGTGCCAGCAGTTTAGTCGAGGACAATGAGCAGTTCTTC. Its translation is CASSLVEDNEQFF.

This rearrangement joins TRBV7-9 to TRBJ2-7; 8 nucleotides align to TRBD1. CDR3 size: 11 residues. Germline CDR1 and CDR2: SEHNR and FQNEAQ (reference sequence). The trim removed 5 bases at V and 7 bases at J, leaving 1 base unmatched. The CDR3 loop reads CASSNRGEQYF. The DNA of the CDR3 is TGTGCCAGCAGCAACAGGGGGGAGCAGTACTTC.

This clonotype was found many times. The CDR3, as DNA: TGCGCCAGCAGCCAAGATCCGGGGGAGACCCAGTACTTC. As protein: CASSQDPGETQYF. The V call is TRBV4-1, the J call TRBJ2-5, with TRBD2 as a possible D gene (5 bases). Germline V lookup: CDR1 MGHRA, CDR2 YSYEKL. This CDR3 region has 13 residues. Trimming left V 0 bases short and J 5 bases short, with 7 bases between.

This clonotype was detected many times. The J gene is TRBJ1-1, the V gene TRBV9; D is possibly TRBD1 (6 bases). Trimming left V 1 base short and J 10 bases short, with 20 bases between. The germline V gene has CDR1 SGDLS and CDR2 YYNGEE. CDR3 length: 15 residues. The CDR3 region is CASSVPPTLRGGAFF. As DNA, the CDR3 is TGTGCCAGCAGCGTACCCCCGACTCTCAGGGGAGGAGCTTTCTTT.

This clonotype was detected only a few times. The J gene is TRBJ1-1, the V gene TRBV20-1, with D unresolved. V was shortened by 0 bases and J by 8 bases, with 16 bases between the two germline ends. The CDR3 has 14 residues. Germline loops: CDR1 DFQATT, CDR2 SNEGSKA (reference sequence). CDR3: CSARDARPLAEAFF. The CDR3 nucleotides read TGCAGTGCTAGAGATGCCAGGCCATTAGCGGAAGCTTTCTTT.

This clonotype was detected a few times. The genes are TRBV4-2 and TRBJ2-5; no definite D call. CDR1 is LGHNA and CDR2 is YNFKEQ in the germline V gene. Trimming stripped 1 base from V and 2 bases from J, with 14 bases between. The CDR3 contains 16 residues. DNA of the CDR3: TGTGCCAGCAGCCAAGCGTCGCAACCAGGACAAGAGACCCAGTACTTC. This encodes CASSQASQPGQETQYF.

There are a few counts of this clonotype. The chain joins TRBV5-1 to TRBJ2-3; possibly TRBD2 for D (6 bases). V gave up 2 bases and J gave up 3 bases, with 19 bases separating them. The CDR3 consists of 17 residues. Germline CDR1 is SGHRS and CDR2 is YFSETQ. As DNA, the CDR3 is TGCGCCAGCAGCTTCTGGGGGGACGCAGACTCAACAGATACGCAGTATTTT. Protein product: CASSFWGDADSTDTQYF.

This chain links TRBV7-9 with TRBJ1-1; D ambiguous. Trimming pared 0 bases from V and 6 bases from J, leaving 5 bases between. CDR3 length: 12 residues. CDR1 is SEHNR, CDR2 FQNEAQ, per germline (reference sequence). CDR3 coding DNA: TGTGCCAGCAGCTTAGCGATTGCTGAAGCTTTCTTT. Translated, it gives CASSLAIAEAFF.

This clonotype was counted ten times or more. This rearrangement joins TRBV4-2 to TRBJ2-3; TRBD2 aligns across 13 bases. CDR1 is LGHNA, CDR2 YNFKEQ, per germline. This CDR3 has 22 amino acids. Losses at the gene ends were 3 bases for V and 6 bases for J; bases not matched to a gene: 24. This chain's CDR3 is CASSQSAGDVGTSGTLGDTQYF. The CDR3 nucleotides are TGTGCCAGCAGCCAGTCAGCGGGTGACGTTGGGACTAGCGGGACCCTCGGGGATACGCAGTATTTT.

In this sample, this clonotype turned up a few times. The gene calls are TRBV25-1 and TRBJ1-5; no reliable D call. From germline, CDR1 is MGHDK and CDR2 SYGVNS. The CDR3 is 13 amino acids. Trimming cost V 1 base and J 4 bases, with 5 bases left between them. CDR3 DNA sequence: TGTGCCAGCAGTGAATTCGCGAATCAGCCCCAGCATTTT. It translates to CASSEFANQPQHF. The full variable domain, rest sourced from reference TRBV25-1 and TRBJ1-5, is EADIYQTPRYLVIGTGKKITLECSQTMGHDKMYWYQQDPGMELHLIHYSYGVNSTEKGDLSSESTVSRIRTEHFPLTLESARPSHTSQYLCASSEFANQPQHFGDGTRLSIL.